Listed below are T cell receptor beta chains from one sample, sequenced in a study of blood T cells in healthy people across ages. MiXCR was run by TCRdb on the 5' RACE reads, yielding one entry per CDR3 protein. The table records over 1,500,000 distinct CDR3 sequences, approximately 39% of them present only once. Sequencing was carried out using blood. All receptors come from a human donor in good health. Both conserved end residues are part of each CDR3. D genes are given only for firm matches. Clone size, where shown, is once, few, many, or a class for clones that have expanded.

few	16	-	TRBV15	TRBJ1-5	CATSRDLVTIDQPQHF	TGTGCCACCAGCAGAGATCTTGTGACAATAGATCAGCCCCAGCATTTT
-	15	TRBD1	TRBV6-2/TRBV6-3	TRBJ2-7	CASRQSGTGSHEQYF	TGTGCCAGCAGACAATCCGGGACAGGTTCCCACGAGCAGTACTTC
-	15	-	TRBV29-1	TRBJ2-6	CSVEVRYSGANVLTF	TGCAGCGTTGAGGTTCGGTACTCTGGGGCCAACGTCCTGACTTTC
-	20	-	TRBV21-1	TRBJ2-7	CASSATPGPETLKSSYEQYF	TGTGCCAGCAGCGCTACCCCGGGCCCCGAAACACTCAAAAGCTCCTACGAGCAGTACTTC
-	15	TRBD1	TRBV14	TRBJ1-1	CASSQNYDRGTEAFF	TGTGCCAGCAGCCAGAATTATGACAGGGGAACTGAAGCTTTCTTT
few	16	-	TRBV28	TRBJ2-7	CASSLYPGEPTYEQYF	TGTGCCAGCAGTTTATACCCAGGGGAGCCGACCTACGAGCAGTACTTC
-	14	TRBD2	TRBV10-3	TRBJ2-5	CAISRGGQQETQYF	TGTGCCATCAGCCGGGGGGGGCAGCAAGAGACCCAGTACTTC
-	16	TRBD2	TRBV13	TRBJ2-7	CASSFGLAGENYEQYF	TGTGCCAGCAGCTTCGGACTAGCGGGGGAGAACTACGAGCAGTACTTC
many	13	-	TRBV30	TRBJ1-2	CAWSRGANYGYTF	TGTGCCTGGAGTCGGGGGGCTAACTATGGCTACACCTTC
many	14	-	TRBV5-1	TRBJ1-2	CASSVTGANYGYTF	TGTGCCAGCAGCGTGACAGGAGCTAACTATGGCTACACCTTC
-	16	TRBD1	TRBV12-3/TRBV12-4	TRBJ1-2	CASSLGGTGSKDGYTF	TGTGCCAGCAGTTTAGGGGGGACAGGGAGTAAGGATGGCTACACCTTC
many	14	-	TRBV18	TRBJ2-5	CASSPGGRGETQYF	TGTGCCAGCTCACCAGGGGGGCGCGGAGAGACCCAGTACTTC
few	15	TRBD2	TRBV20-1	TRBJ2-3	CSARALAGLTDTQYF	TGCAGTGCTAGAGCTCTAGCGGGGCTGACAGATACGCAGTATTTT
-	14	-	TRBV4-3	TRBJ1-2	CASSQDTDDYGYTF	TGCGCCAGCAGCCAAGATACTGATGACTATGGCTACACCTTC
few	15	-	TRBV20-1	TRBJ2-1	CSAGRGRALRNEQFF	TGCAGTGCTGGGAGAGGTCGGGCCCTCCGAAATGAGCAGTTCTTC
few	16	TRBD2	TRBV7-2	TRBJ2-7	CASSLGSGDTAYEQYF	TGTGCCAGCAGCTTAGGTAGCGGGGACACTGCCTACGAGCAGTACTTC
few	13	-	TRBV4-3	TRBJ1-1	CASSQEHDTEAFF	TGCGCCAGCAGCCAAGAACATGACACTGAGGCTTTCTTT
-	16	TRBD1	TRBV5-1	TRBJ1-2	CASSLRATGANYGYTF	TGCGCCAGCAGCTTGAGGGCCACAGGGGCTAACTATGGCTACACCTTC
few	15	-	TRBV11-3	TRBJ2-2	CASSSWDKSTGGLFF	TGTGCCAGCAGCTCTTGGGACAAGTCCACCGGGGGGCTGTTTTTT
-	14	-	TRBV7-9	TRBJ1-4	CASSLGLAGEKLFF	TGTGCCAGCAGCTTGGGGCTGGCCGGTGAAAAACTGTTTTTT
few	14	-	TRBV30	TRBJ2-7	CAWSVIGTGNEQYF	TGTGCCTGGAGTGTAATCGGGACGGGGAACGAGCAGTACTTC
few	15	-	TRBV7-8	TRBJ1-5	CASSLDGPSNQPQHF	TGTGCCAGCAGCTTAGACGGCCCTAGCAATCAGCCCCAGCATTTT
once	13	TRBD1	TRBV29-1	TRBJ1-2	CSVTGQGEGSCTF	TGCAGCGTGACAGGACAGGGGGAAGGGTCGTGCACCTTC
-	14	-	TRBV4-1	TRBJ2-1	CASSQPESWGEQFF	TGCGCCAGCAGCCAACCGGAGAGTTGGGGTGAGCAGTTCTTC
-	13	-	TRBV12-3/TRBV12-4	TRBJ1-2	CASSLYARDGYTF	TGTGCCAGCAGTTTATACGCCCGAGATGGCTACACCTTC
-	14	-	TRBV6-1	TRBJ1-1	CASSGLRGGTEAFF	TGTGCCAGCAGTGGTCTCCGGGGGGGCACTGAAGCTTTCTTT
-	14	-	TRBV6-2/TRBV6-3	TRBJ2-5	CASSYLDFKETQYF	TGTGCCAGCAGTTACTTGGATTTTAAAGAGACCCAGTACTTC
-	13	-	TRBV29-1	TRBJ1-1	CSVEAGTGTEAFF	TGCAGCGTTGAGGCAGGGACGGGAACTGAAGCTTTCTTT
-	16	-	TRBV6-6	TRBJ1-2	CASSYGPTRANYGYTF	TGTGCCAGCAGTTACGGGCCGACGCGTGCTAACTATGGCTACACCTTC
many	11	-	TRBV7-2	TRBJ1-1	CASRSNTEAFF	TGTGCCAGCAGGTCTAACACTGAAGCTTTCTTT
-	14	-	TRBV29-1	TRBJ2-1	CSVVGRVAGDEQFF	TGCAGCGTTGTCGGCAGGGTGGCAGGTGATGAGCAGTTCTTC
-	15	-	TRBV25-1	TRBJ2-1	CASSEWGGVHNEQFF	TGTGCCAGCAGTGAATGGGGGGGCGTCCACAATGAGCAGTTCTTC
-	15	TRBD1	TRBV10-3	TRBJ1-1	CAISEYAGGDTEAFF	TGTGCCATCAGTGAGTACGCAGGGGGCGACACTGAAGCTTTCTTT
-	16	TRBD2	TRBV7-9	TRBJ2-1	CASSPAGGPHYNEQFF	TGTGCCAGCAGCCCAGCGGGGGGACCCCACTACAATGAGCAGTTCTTC
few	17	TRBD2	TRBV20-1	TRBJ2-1	CSARDRSGGNIGNEQFF	TGCAGTGCTAGAGATAGGAGCGGGGGGAACATTGGCAATGAGCAGTTCTTC
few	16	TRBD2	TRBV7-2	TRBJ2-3	CASSWGTRYQTDTQYF	TGTGCCAGCAGCTGGGGGACTAGATATCAGACAGATACGCAGTATTTT
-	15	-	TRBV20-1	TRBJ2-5	CSAQTPGRLQETQYF	TGCAGTGCACAAACTCCTGGCAGGTTGCAAGAGACCCAGTACTTC
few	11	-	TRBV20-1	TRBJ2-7	CSAMKSSEQYF	TGCAGTGCTATGAAATCTAGCGAGCAGTACTTC
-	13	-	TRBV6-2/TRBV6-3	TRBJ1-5	CASSSVTIEPQHF	TGTGCCAGCAGTTCTGTCACTATCGAGCCCCAGCATTTT
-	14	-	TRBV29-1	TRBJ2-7	CSGSQGIGVYEQYF	TGCAGCGGGTCCCAGGGTATAGGGGTCTACGAGCAGTACTTC
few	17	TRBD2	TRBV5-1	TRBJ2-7	CASSFWTSGGFSYEQYF	TGCGCCAGCAGCTTTTGGACTAGCGGGGGGTTCTCCTACGAGCAGTACTTC
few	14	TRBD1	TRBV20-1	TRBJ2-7	CSARAGTGDHEQYF	TGCAGTGCTAGAGCGGGGACAGGGGACCACGAGCAGTACTTC
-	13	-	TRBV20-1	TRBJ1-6	CSARSVYNSPLHF	TGCAGTGCTAGATCCGTATATAATTCACCCCTCCACTTT
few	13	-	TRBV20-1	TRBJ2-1	CSASLPGSNEQFF	TGCAGTGCTAGTCTACCAGGAAGCAATGAGCAGTTCTTC
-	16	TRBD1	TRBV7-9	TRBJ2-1	CASSFEDRATYNEQFF	TGTGCCAGCAGCTTTGAGGACAGGGCAACCTACAATGAGCAGTTCTTC
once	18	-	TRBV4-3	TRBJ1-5	CASSQDLRAGVVHQPQHF	TGCGCCAGCAGCCAAGATCTGCGTGCAGGGGTCGTCCATCAGCCCCAGCATTTT
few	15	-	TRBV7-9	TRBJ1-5	CASSLAHQGNQPQHF	TGTGCCAGCAGCTTAGCCCACCAGGGGAATCAGCCCCAGCATTTT
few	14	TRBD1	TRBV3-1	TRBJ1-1	CASSQQGAFWGAFF	TGTGCCAGCAGCCAGCAGGGGGCTTTTTGGGGAGCTTTCTTT
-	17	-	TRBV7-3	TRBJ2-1	CASSLTARGGLYNEQFF	TGTGCCAGCAGCTTAACGGCGAGGGGGGGGCTTTACAATGAGCAGTTCTTC
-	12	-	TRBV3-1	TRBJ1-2	CASSQGEEGYTF	TGTGCCAGCAGCCAAGGGGAGGAGGGCTACACCTTC
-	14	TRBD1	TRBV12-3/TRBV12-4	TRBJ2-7	CASSRTGIIDEQYF	TGTGCCAGCAGTCGGACAGGGATAATAGACGAGCAGTACTTC